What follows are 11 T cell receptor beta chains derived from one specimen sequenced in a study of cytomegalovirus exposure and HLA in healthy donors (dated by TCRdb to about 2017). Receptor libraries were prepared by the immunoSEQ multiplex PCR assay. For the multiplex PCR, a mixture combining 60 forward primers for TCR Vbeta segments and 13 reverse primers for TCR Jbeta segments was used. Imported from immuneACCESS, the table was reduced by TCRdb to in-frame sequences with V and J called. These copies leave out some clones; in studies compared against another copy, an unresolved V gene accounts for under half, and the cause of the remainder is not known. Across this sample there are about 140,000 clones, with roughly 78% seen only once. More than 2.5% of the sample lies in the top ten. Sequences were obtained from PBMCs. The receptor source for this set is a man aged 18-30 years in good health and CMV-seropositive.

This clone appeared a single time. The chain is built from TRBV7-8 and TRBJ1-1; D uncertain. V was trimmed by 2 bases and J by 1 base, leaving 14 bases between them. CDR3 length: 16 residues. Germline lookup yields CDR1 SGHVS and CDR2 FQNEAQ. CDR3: CASSLKVASGNTEAFF. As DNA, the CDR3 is TGTGCCAGCAGCTTAAAAGTAGCCAGCGGGAACACTGAAGCTTTCTTT.

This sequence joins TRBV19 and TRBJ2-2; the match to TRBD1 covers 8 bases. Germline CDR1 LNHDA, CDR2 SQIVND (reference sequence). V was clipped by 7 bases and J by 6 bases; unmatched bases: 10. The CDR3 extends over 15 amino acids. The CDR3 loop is CASTLTQGAAGELFF. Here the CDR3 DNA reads TGTGCCAGTACCTTGACTCAGGGGGCCGCCGGGGAGCTGTTTTTT.

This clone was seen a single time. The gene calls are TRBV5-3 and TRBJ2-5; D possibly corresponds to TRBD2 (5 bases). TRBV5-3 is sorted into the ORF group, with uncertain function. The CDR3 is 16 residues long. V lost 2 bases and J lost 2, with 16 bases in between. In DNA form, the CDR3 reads TGTGCCAGAAGCTTCACCCCACAGACGGGGCAAGAGACCCAGTACTTC. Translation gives CARSFTPQTGQETQYF.

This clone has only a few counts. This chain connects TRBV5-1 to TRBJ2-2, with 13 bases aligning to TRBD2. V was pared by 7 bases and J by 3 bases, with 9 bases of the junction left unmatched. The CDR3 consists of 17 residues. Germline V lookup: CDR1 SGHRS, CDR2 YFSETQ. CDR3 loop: CASGGTSGMEDTGELFF. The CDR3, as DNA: TGCGCCAGCGGAGGGACTAGCGGGATGGAGGACACCGGGGAGCTGTTTTTT. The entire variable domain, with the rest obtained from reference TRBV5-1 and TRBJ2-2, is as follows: KAGVTQTPRYLIKTRGQQVTLSCSPISGHRSVSWYQQTPGQGLQFLFEYFSETQRNKGNFPGRFSGRQFSNSRSEMNVSTLELGDSALYLCASGGTSGMEDTGELFFGEGSRLTVL.

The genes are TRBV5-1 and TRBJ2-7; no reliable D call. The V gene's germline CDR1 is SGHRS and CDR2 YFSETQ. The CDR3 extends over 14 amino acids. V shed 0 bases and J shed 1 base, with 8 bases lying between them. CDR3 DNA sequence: TGCGCCAGCAGCTTGGTTCCCTCTTCCTACGAGCAGTACTTC. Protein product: CASSLVPSSYEQYF.

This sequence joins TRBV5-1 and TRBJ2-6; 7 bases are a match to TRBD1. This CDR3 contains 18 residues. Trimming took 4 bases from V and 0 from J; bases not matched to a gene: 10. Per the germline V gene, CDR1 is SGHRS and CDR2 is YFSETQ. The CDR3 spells CASSLKGAPLSGANVLTF. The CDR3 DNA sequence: TGCGCCAGCAGCCTTAAGGGGGCTCCCCTCTCTGGGGCCAACGTCCTGACTTTC.

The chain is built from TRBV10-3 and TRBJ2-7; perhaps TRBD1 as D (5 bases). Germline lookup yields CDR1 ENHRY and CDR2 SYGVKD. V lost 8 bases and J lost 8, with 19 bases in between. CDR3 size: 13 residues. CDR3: CAIAPDGRAQQYF. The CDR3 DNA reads TGTGCCATCGCCCCTGACGGCAGGGCCCAGCAGTACTTC.

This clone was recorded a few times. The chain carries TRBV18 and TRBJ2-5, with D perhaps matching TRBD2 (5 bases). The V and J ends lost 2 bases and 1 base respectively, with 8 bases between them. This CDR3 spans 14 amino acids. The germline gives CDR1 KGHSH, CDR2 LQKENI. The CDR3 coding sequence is TGTGCCAGCTCACCAGGACTGCTCCAAGAGACCCAGTACTTC. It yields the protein CASSPGLLQETQYF.

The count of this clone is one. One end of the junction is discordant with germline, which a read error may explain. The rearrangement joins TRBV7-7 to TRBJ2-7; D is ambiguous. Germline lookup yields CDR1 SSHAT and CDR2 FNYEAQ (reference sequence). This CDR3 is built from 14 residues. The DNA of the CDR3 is TGTGCTAGCAGCTTATCCCCTCTCACAGCCGAGCAGTACTTC. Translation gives CASSLSPLTAEQYF.

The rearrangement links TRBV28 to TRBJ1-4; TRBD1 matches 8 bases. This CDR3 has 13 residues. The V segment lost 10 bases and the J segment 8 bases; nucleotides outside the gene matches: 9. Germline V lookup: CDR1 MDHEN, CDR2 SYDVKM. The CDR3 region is CATPDREREKLFF. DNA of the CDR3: TGTGCCACCCCGGACAGGGAACGCGAAAAACTGTTTTTT.

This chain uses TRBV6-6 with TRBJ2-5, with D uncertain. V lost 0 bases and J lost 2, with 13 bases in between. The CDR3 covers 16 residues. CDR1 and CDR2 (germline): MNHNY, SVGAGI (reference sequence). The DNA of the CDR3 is TGTGCCAGCAGTTACTCGGCAGGCGAACCTCAAGAGACCCAGTACTTC. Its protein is CASSYSAGEPQETQYF.